A single sample gave rise to the 30 T cell receptor beta chains below, sequenced in a study of T cells after yellow fever vaccination. TCRdb re-called the 5' RACE reads with MiXCR, one entry per CDR3 protein. The profile shows about 240,000 distinct CDR3 sequences, 6.9% of them singletons. The sequencing used CD4+ T cells sorted from PBMCs, collected 15 days after the yellow fever booster vaccination. Receptors were obtained from a man younger than 40 who received the YFV17D yellow fever vaccine.

This clonotype was observed many times. The V and J genes are TRBV12-3 or TRBV12-4 and TRBJ2-3; 7 bases fit TRBD2. V shed 6 bases and J 6 bases; nucleotides not matched to a gene: 0. CDR3 size: 11 residues. CDR3: CASSGGDTQYF. CDR3 in DNA: TGTGCCAGCAGCGGGGGGGATACGCAGTATTTT.

This clonotype was seen a few times. The chain links TRBV7-2 to TRBJ1-6, with D unclear. The CDR3 contains 12 residues. Trimming removed 5 bases from V and 10 bases from J, with 9 bases in between. Looked up from germline, CDR1 is SGHTA and CDR2 is FQGNSA. The CDR3, as DNA: TGTGCCAGCAGCCTTTCCCCATCACCCCTCCACTTT. This translates into CASSLSPSPLHF.

This clonotype showed up just a few times. The V and J genes are TRBV12-3 or TRBV12-4 and TRBJ2-7; D remains unclear. Trimming took 5 bases from V and 3 from J, leaving 17 bases between them. This CDR3 spans 15 amino acids. The CDR3 spells CASSQRGVGVYEQYF. DNA of the CDR3: TGTGCCAGCAGTCAACGAGGAGTAGGCGTCTACGAGCAGTACTTC.

This clonotype was found many times. V usage is TRBV5-1 and J usage is TRBJ2-7, with D possibly being TRBD2 (6 bases). V was pared by 7 bases and J by 7 bases, with 21 bases between. The V gene's germline CDR1 is SGHRS and CDR2 YFSETQ. The CDR3 has 14 residues. CDR3 bases: TGCGCCAGCGGATTAACGGGACTCCCAGGGGAGCAGTACTTC. It translates to CASGLTGLPGEQYF.

This clonotype has ten or more counts. The rearrangement joins TRBV10-3 to TRBJ2-7; TRBD1 might be the D (6 bases). With 3 bases removed from V and 5 bases from J, the gap between germline ends came to 14 bases. CDR3 length: 14 residues. CDR1 ENHRY and CDR2 SYGVKD come from the germline V gene. The CDR3 region is CAISEVGARDEQYF. In nucleotides, the CDR3 is TGTGCCATCAGTGAAGTGGGGGCGCGGGACGAGCAGTACTTC.

This clonotype was seen many times. The chain carries TRBV27 and TRBJ2-6; D is perhaps TRBD1 or TRBD2 (5 bases each). The germline gives CDR1 MNHEY, CDR2 SMNVEV (reference sequence). CDR3 length: 15 residues. With 5 bases removed from V and 0 bases from J, the gap between germline ends came to 8 bases. CDR3 bases: TGTGCCAGCAGTACTAGGGGCTCTGGGGCCAACGTCCTGACTTTC. Protein sequence: CASSTRGSGANVLTF.

This clonotype came up a few times. The genes are TRBV5-1 and TRBJ2-7, with 11 bases that match TRBD1. Germline values: CDR1 SGHRS, CDR2 YFSETQ. J lost 6 bases, V lost 4 bases, and 6 bases had no gene match. The CDR3 is 14 amino acids. Here the CDR3 DNA reads TGCGCCAGCAGCAACCGGGGACAGGGGGTCGAGCAGTACTTC. It translates to CASSNRGQGVEQYF.

This clonotype was counted between two and nine times. The rearrangement uses TRBV12-3 or TRBV12-4 and TRBJ2-5; D is perhaps TRBD2 (6 bases). CDR3 length equals 13 residues. Trimming took 5 bases from V and 5 from J, leaving 12 bases between them. CDR3 in amino acids: CASSPGEAETQYF. CDR3 nucleotide sequence: TGTGCCAGCAGTCCCGGGGAGGCGGAGACCCAGTACTTC.

A few counts support this clonotype. The rearrangement links TRBV11-2 to TRBJ1-5; tentatively, D is TRBD1 (6 bases). CDR3 length equals 15 residues. V was clipped by 5 bases and J by 3 bases, with 14 bases between them. CDR1 is SGHAT, CDR2 FQNNGV, per germline. CDR3 DNA sequence: TGTGCCAGCAGCGTACAGGGAAGGCCCAATCAGCCCCAGCATTTT. This sequence encodes CASSVQGRPNQPQHF.

This clonotype came up a few times. V usage is TRBV5-1 and J usage is TRBJ2-5; D perhaps matches TRBD1 (6 bases). The V end lost 4 bases, the J end lost 5 bases, and 15 bases lay between the germline ends. The germline V gene encodes CDR1 SGHRS and CDR2 YFSETQ. The CDR3 runs to 14 residues. This chain's CDR3 is CASSRQGRGETQYF. The CDR3 coding sequence is TGCGCCAGCAGCCGTCAGGGGAGAGGGGAGACCCAGTACTTC.

This sequence joins TRBV29-1 and TRBJ1-3; D possibly corresponds to TRBD1 (5 bases). Germline V lookup: CDR1 SQVTM, CDR2 ANQGSEA. V was cut by 7 bases and J by 3 bases, with 10 bases left in between. This CDR3 comprises 12 residues. DNA of the CDR3: TGCAGCGCCGGGACTGTTGGAAACACCATATATTTT. Protein sequence: CSAGTVGNTIYF.

A few counts support this clonotype. V usage is TRBV5-8 and J usage is TRBJ2-5; possibly TRBD2 for D (7 bases). CDR3 size: 15 residues. Trimming took off 3 bases at V and 5 bases at J, with 17 bases between the two ends. Looked up from germline, CDR1 is SGHTS and CDR2 is YDEGEE. DNA for the CDR3: TGTGCCAGCAGCTGGGGGGGCCATGCTGCGGAGACCCAGTACTTC. This gives the protein CASSWGGHAAETQYF.

This clonotype was seen at least ten times. The genes are TRBV20-1 and TRBJ2-5; D remains unclear. The CDR3 loop spans 12 amino acids. Trimming removed 2 bases at V and 5 bases at J, with 9 bases between. Germline CDR1 reads DFQATT; CDR2 reads SNEGSKA (reference sequence). The CDR3 DNA sequence: TGCAGTGCTAGACGGGCCGGGGAGACCCAGTACTTC. This encodes CSARRAGETQYF.

In its sample, this clonotype was seen a few times. The V gene is TRBV7-9, the J gene TRBJ1-2; 7 bases are shared with TRBD1. The CDR3 totals 17 residues. CDR1 SEHNR and CDR2 FQNEAQ come from the germline V gene (reference sequence). V was pared by 5 bases and J by 4 bases, with 16 bases of the junction left unmatched. In DNA form, the CDR3 reads TGTGCCAGCAGCCCTAGACAGGGTTCCAACCCAACCTATGGCTACACCTTC. This gives the protein CASSPRQGSNPTYGYTF.

V is TRBV6-2 or TRBV6-3 and J is TRBJ2-1; no definite D call. Trimming removed 5 bases at V and 9 bases at J, with 8 bases between. Per germline, CDR1 MNHEY and CDR2 SVGEGT. The CDR3 runs to 11 residues. The CDR3 nucleotides are TGTGCCAGCAGTCAACTGGGTGAGCAGTTCTTC. Protein: CASSQLGEQFF.

As to this clonotype: A junction end diverges from the germline sequence, so it may reflect a read error. J is TRBJ2-3 and V is TRBV27; unclear D gene. Germline values: CDR1 MNHEY, CDR2 SMNVEV (reference sequence). The CDR3 extends over 15 amino acids. The CDR3 protein is CTSSGYDPSTDTQYF. Written as DNA, the CDR3 is TGTACCAGCAGTGGTTACGATCCTAGCACAGATACGCAGTATTTT.

This clonotype showed up many times. The chain combines TRBV19 with TRBJ2-3; TRBD2 agrees at 7 bases. CDR1 is LNHDA and CDR2 is SQIVND in the germline V gene (reference sequence). CDR3 length equals 16 residues. The junction had 8 bases not matched to a gene; V was cut back by 3 bases and J by 2 bases. DNA of the CDR3: TGTGCCAGTAGTATCGTGGCGGGAGCCCCCACAGATACGCAGTATTTT. It codes for CASSIVAGAPTDTQYF.

This clonotype was seen a handful of times. The J gene is TRBJ2-7, the V gene TRBV20-1; D uncertain. Germline V gene sequence: CDR1 DFQATT, CDR2 SNEGSKA (reference sequence). Trimming removed 2 bases at V and 6 bases at J, with 14 bases between. The CDR3 totals 13 residues. CDR3 protein: CSARRTSGFEQYF. The CDR3, as DNA: TGCAGTGCTAGAAGAACATCAGGTTTCGAGCAGTACTTC.

The gene calls are TRBV5-1 and TRBJ2-7; tentatively, D is TRBD1 (6 bases). The ends were cut back, 6 bases at V and 6 bases at J, with 16 bases in the middle. In germline, CDR1 is SGHRS, CDR2 YFSETQ. The CDR3 is 13 amino acids. The CDR3 region has the DNA TGCGCCAGCACCACCAGACAGGCTGGCGAGCAGTACTTC. Protein sequence: CASTTRQAGEQYF. Based on the CDR3 plus reference TRBV5-1 and TRBJ2-7, the full variable domain is KAGVTQTPRYLIKTRGQQVTLSCSPISGHRSVSWYQQTPGQGLQFLFEYFSETQRNKGNFPGRFSGRQFSNSRSEMNVSTLELGDSALYLCASTTRQAGEQYFGPGTRLTVT.

This rearrangement joins TRBV19 to TRBJ1-4; 8 positions agree with TRBD1. Germline-derived CDR1 and CDR2 are LNHDA and SQIVND (reference sequence). The CDR3 consists of 15 residues. V gave up 7 bases and J gave up 10 bases; unmatched junction bases: 14. CDR3 sequence: CASMGPTGGQRKLFF. CDR3 DNA sequence: TGTGCCAGTATGGGACCTACAGGGGGGCAACGAAAACTGTTTTTT.

In its sample, this clonotype was seen many times. The V call is TRBV5-5, the J call TRBJ2-6; D perhaps matches TRBD1 (6 bases). Germline V CDR1 and CDR2: SGHKS, YYEKEE (reference sequence). The CDR3 is 15 residues long. The V end lost 4 bases, the J end lost 3 bases, and 11 bases lay between the germline ends. This CDR3 is CASSLRTVGANVLTF. In DNA, the CDR3 is TGTGCCAGCAGCCTCCGGACAGTTGGGGCCAACGTCCTGACTTTC.

This clonotype has more than one count but fewer than ten. The genes are TRBV24-1 and TRBJ2-2; TRBD2 matches 12 bases. This CDR3 has 17 amino acids. The trim removed 3 bases at V and 7 bases at J, leaving 8 bases unmatched. CDR1 and CDR2 (germline): KGHDR, SFDVKD. CDR3 sequence: CATSDPLTSGSGGELFF. The CDR3, as DNA: TGTGCCACCAGTGATCCCTTGACTAGCGGGAGTGGCGGGGAGCTGTTTTTT.

This clonotype was seen a few times. The rearrangement links TRBV20-1 to TRBJ1-1; D not resolved. The CDR3 is made up of 11 amino acids. V was cut by 2 bases and J by 1 base, with 2 bases left in between. Germline assignment: CDR1 DFQATT and CDR2 SNEGSKA (reference sequence). CDR3 in DNA: TGCAGTGCTAGAAAGAACACTGAAGCTTTCTTT. As protein: CSARKNTEAFF.

The V gene is TRBV7-3, the J gene TRBJ1-3; TRBD1 might be the D (5 bases). V was shortened by 4 bases and J by 2 bases, with 6 bases between the two germline ends. This CDR3 is built from 13 residues. Per germline, CDR1 SGHTA and CDR2 FQGTGA. The CDR3, as DNA: TGTGCCAGCAGCTCGACAGCTGGAAACACCATATATTTT. The encoded protein is CASSSTAGNTIYF. The variable domain in full, with the rest retrieved from reference TRBV7-3 and TRBJ1-3, is GAGVSQTPSNKVTEKGKYVELRCDPISGHTALYWYRQSLGQGPEFLIYFQGTGAADDSGLPNDRFFAVRPEGSVSTLKIQRTERGDSAVYLCASSSTAGNTIYFGEGSWLTVV.

The chain has TRBV6-1 and TRBJ2-7, with TRBD1 identical over 9 bases. This CDR3 has 14 amino acids. Germline V gene lookup returns CDR1 MNHNS and CDR2 SASEGT. The ends lost 7 bases at V and 2 bases at J; junction bases unmatched: 6. The CDR3 loop reads CASTPRQGAYEQYF. The CDR3 DNA reads as TGTGCCAGCACTCCTAGACAGGGGGCCTACGAGCAGTACTTC.

This clonotype was counted only a few times. This chain connects TRBV7-8 to TRBJ2-7; possibly TRBD2 for D (5 bases). Deletions cut 5 bases from V and 6 bases from J, with 11 bases between. Germline loops: CDR1 SGHVS, CDR2 FQNEAQ. There are 12 residues in the CDR3. CDR3 sequence reads: CASSERTGEQYF. In nucleotides, the CDR3 is TGTGCCAGCAGCGAAAGGACTGGCGAGCAGTACTTC. The full variable domain, its missing parts supplied by reference TRBV7-8 and TRBJ2-7, is GAGVSQSPRYKVAKRGQDVALRCDPISGHVSLFWYQQALGQGPEFLTYFQNEAQLDKSGLPSDRFFAERPEGSVSTLKIQRTQQEDSAVYLCASSERTGEQYFGPGTRLTVT.

This clonotype has only a few counts. The genes are TRBV10-3 and TRBJ1-2, with D possibly matching TRBD1 (5 bases). The germline V and J ends were trimmed by 6 bases and 5 bases, with 13 bases remaining between them. Germline loops: CDR1 ENHRY, CDR2 SYGVKD. The CDR3 runs to 13 residues. Written as DNA, the CDR3 is TGTGCCATCAGCGATGGGGCACCTTATGGCTACACCTTC. Its protein product is CAISDGAPYGYTF.

This clonotype was seen many times. The V gene is TRBV12-3 or TRBV12-4, the J gene TRBJ2-3; 8 bases map to TRBD2. V shed 3 bases and J 4 bases; nucleotides not matched to a gene: 3. The CDR3 is 14 residues long. DNA of the CDR3: TGTGCCAGCAGTTTCGGGGGGGCGGCAGATACGCAGTATTTT. This codes for CASSFGGAADTQYF.

This clonotype was counted many times. This chain joins TRBV7-2 and TRBJ1-1; TRBD1 might be the D (6 bases). V lost 5 bases and J lost 1, with 14 bases in between. The germline CDR1 and CDR2 sequences are SGHTA and FQGNSA. This CDR3 has 15 residues. The CDR3 sequence is CASSPRPTGNTEAFF. CDR3 coding DNA: TGTGCCAGCAGCCCCCGACCGACAGGGAACACTGAAGCTTTCTTT.

Comments on this clonotype: A much larger clone lies one base from this, so it may be a read error. This chain connects TRBV5-1 to TRBJ2-7; D gene ambiguous. There are 15 residues in the CDR3. V lost 3 bases and J lost 1, with 14 bases in between. CDR1 SGHRS and CDR2 YFSETQ come from the germline V gene. The CDR3 region has the DNA TGCGCCAGCAGCTCGATCGCAGGCTTTTCCTACGAGCAGTACTTC. This encodes CASSSIAGFSYEQYF.